The next 30 T cell receptor beta chains were all read from a single sample in a study of T cells in Graves' hyperthyroidism and ophthalmopathy. Amplified TCR beta CDR3 regions derived from RNA transcripts. First-round RT-PCR of the TCR CDR3 relied on the HTBI primer set. TCRdb reprocessed the multiplex PCR reads with MiXCR, giving one entry per CDR3 protein. The sample has roughly 800,000 distinct CDR3 sequences, around 39% seen once. The sequenced sample consisted of blood. The source of these receptors is a man between 18 and 35 years old with Graves' hyperthyroidism.

J is TRBJ1-5 and V is TRBV12-3 or TRBV12-4, with D perhaps matching TRBD1 (6 bases). This CDR3 has 15 residues. V shed 6 bases and J shed 3 bases, with 15 bases lying between them. CDR3 amino acids: CASSRGQGFNQPQHF. CDR3 DNA: TGTGCCAGCAGCCGGGGGCAGGGATTCAATCAGCCCCAGCATTTT.

The gene calls are TRBV15 and TRBJ2-7, with D perhaps matching TRBD1 (6 bases). Trimming shortened V by 4 bases and J by 0 bases, and 16 bases separated the two germline ends. Germline values: CDR1 LNHNV, CDR2 YYDKDF (reference sequence). The CDR3 totals 16 residues. CDR3 region: CATSNGHGQTSYEQYF. The CDR3 DNA reads as TGTGCCACCAGCAACGGCCATGGACAGACCTCCTACGAGCAGTACTTC.

Comment on this clonotype: One base away lies a much larger clone, so this may be a sequencing read error. This chain joins TRBV15 and TRBJ1-2, with D unresolved. The V end lost 6 bases, the J end lost 8 bases, and 16 bases lay between the germline ends. CDR3 length equals 13 residues. The germline V gene encodes CDR1 LNHNV and CDR2 YYDKDF (reference sequence). The CDR3 loop reads CATSPPNWMGYTF. In nucleotides, the CDR3 is TGTGCCACCAGTCCCCCGAACTGGATGGGCTACACCTTC.

The chain carries TRBV13 and TRBJ1-1; D is uncertain. The V and J ends lost 4 bases and 2 bases respectively, with 11 bases between them. CDR1 is PRHDT, CDR2 FYEKMQ, per germline (reference sequence). The CDR3 spans 14 residues. The CDR3 DNA reads as TGTGCCAGCAGCTCCTCGGACGTAAACACTGAAGCTTTCTTT. Its protein product is CASSSSDVNTEAFF. The whole variable domain, remainder taken from reference TRBV13 and TRBJ1-1, is AAGVIQSPRHLIKEKRETATLKCYPIPRHDTVYWYQQGPGQDPQFLISFYEKMQSDKGSIPDRFSAQQFSDYHSELNMSSLELGDSALYFCASSSSDVNTEAFFGQGTRLTVV.

This clonotype was seen only once. V gene TRBV11-2 combines with J gene TRBJ2-5, with D perhaps matching TRBD2 (6 bases). In germline, CDR1 is SGHAT, CDR2 FQNNGV. V was clipped by 3 bases and J by 7 bases, with 15 bases between them. The CDR3 spans 14 residues. The CDR3 reads CASSLWDSPPTQYF. The DNA of the CDR3 is TGTGCCAGCAGCTTGTGGGACTCCCCTCCGACCCAGTACTTC. The full variable domain, in which reference TRBV11-2 and TRBJ2-5 provide the parts outside the CDR3, is EAGVAQSPRYKIIEKRQSVAFWCNPISGHATLYWYQQILGQGPKLLIQFQNNGVVDDSQLPKDRFSAERLKGVDSTLKIQPAKLEDSAVYLCASSLWDSPPTQYFGPGTRLLVL.

This clonotype has only a few counts. This chain joins TRBV5-8 and TRBJ1-3, with TRBD1 as a possible D gene (6 bases). The CDR3 consists of 14 residues. The germline gives CDR1 SGHTS, CDR2 YDEGEE. V dropped 0 bases and J dropped 9 bases, with 13 bases sitting between them. The CDR3 region is CASSLDREEITIYF. CDR3 nucleotides: TGTGCCAGCAGCTTGGACAGGGAAGAGATCACCATATATTTT.

The rearrangement links TRBV10-3 to TRBJ1-6, with D tentatively TRBD1 (5 bases). Trimming took off 10 bases at V and 12 bases at J, with 13 bases between the two ends. Per the germline V gene, CDR1 is ENHRY and CDR2 is SYGVKD. The CDR3 runs to 11 residues. This CDR3 is CATSGTEPLHF. CDR3 sequence (DNA): TGTGCCACCTCCGGGACGGAACCCCTCCACTTT.

To note about this clonotype: Being one base from a much bigger clone, this may be a read error. The chain couples TRBV20-1 to TRBJ2-5; D is uncertain. The CDR3 loop spans 10 amino acids. Germline lookup yields CDR1 DFQATT and CDR2 SNEGSKA (reference sequence). With 5 bases removed from V and 5 bases from J, the gap between germline ends came to 6 bases. CDR3 DNA: TGCAGTGCTTTCCGGGAGACCCAGTACTTC. Encoded protein: CSAFRETQYF.

This clonotype was counted at least ten times. The chain couples TRBV10-3 to TRBJ2-6, with 12 bases that match TRBD1. The germline V gene has CDR1 ENHRY and CDR2 SYGVKD. The trim removed 6 bases at V and 3 bases at J, leaving 9 bases unmatched. CDR3 length: 18 residues. CDR3 sequence reads: CAISEGQGAIYGANVLTF. In DNA, the CDR3 is TGTGCCATCAGCGAGGGACAGGGGGCCATCTATGGGGCCAACGTCCTGACTTTC.

This clonotype was seen only once. The V and J genes are TRBV7-2 and TRBJ2-7; TRBD1 might be the D (5 bases). The germline CDR1 and CDR2 sequences are SGHTA and FQGNSA. Trimming took off 8 bases at V and 7 bases at J, with 18 bases between the two ends. This CDR3 is built from 13 residues. CDR3 residues: CASATHRQGEQYF. CDR3 coding DNA: TGTGCCAGCGCTACCCACAGGCAGGGAGAGCAGTACTTC.

This clonotype was seen many times. V usage is TRBV25-1 and J usage is TRBJ2-2; D is perhaps TRBD2 (6 bases). The germline CDR1 and CDR2 sequences are MGHDK and SYGVNS. This CDR3 spans 16 amino acids. The ends were cut back, 4 bases at V and 2 bases at J, with 14 bases in the middle. CDR3 residues: CASSATSSHNTGELFF. DNA of the CDR3: TGTGCCAGCAGTGCCACTAGCAGCCACAACACCGGGGAGCTGTTTTTT.

The J gene is TRBJ2-7, the V gene TRBV7-9, with D unresolved. Per germline, CDR1 SEHNR and CDR2 FQNEAQ (reference sequence). CDR3 length: 14 amino acids. V shed 1 base and J shed 4 bases, with 11 bases lying between them. CDR3 DNA sequence: TGTGCCAGCAGCTTAGGGGTGACCCAGTACGAGCAGTACTTC. This codes for CASSLGVTQYEQYF. The full variable domain, completed using reference TRBV7-9 and TRBJ2-7, is DTGVSQNPRHKITKRGQNVTFRCDPISEHNRLYWYRQTLGQGPEFLTYFQNEAQLEKSRLLSDRFSAERPKGSFSTLEIQRTEQGDSAMYLCASSLGVTQYEQYFGPGTRLTVT.

This clonotype has only a few counts. The V gene is TRBV20-1, the J gene TRBJ1-2; unclear D gene. V lost 0 bases to trimming and J lost 2 bases, with 7 bases between them. This CDR3 has 13 amino acids. Germline loops: CDR1 DFQATT, CDR2 SNEGSKA (reference sequence). This CDR3 is CSARDGENYGYTF. Here the CDR3 DNA reads TGCAGTGCTAGAGATGGGGAGAACTATGGCTACACCTTC.

This clonotype was counted ten times or more. The chain joins TRBV7-8 to TRBJ1-1; 9 bases line up with TRBD1. The CDR3 totals 14 residues. V lost 1 base to trimming and J lost 5 bases; unmatched junction nucleotides: 2. Germline assignment: CDR1 SGHVS and CDR2 FQNEAQ. In nucleotides, the CDR3 is TGTGCCAGCAGCTTAGATGACAGGGGGACTGAAGCTTTCTTT. Its translation: CASSLDDRGTEAFF.

The sample holds a few counts of this clonotype. The chain links TRBV14 to TRBJ1-1; TRBD1 might be the D (5 bases). Trimming took off 4 bases at V and 1 base at J, with 13 bases between the two ends. Germline V gene sequence: CDR1 SGHDN, CDR2 FVKESK. The CDR3 covers 15 residues. In nucleotides, the CDR3 is TGTGCCAGCAGCCGCAAGGGGATCGGGAACACTGAAGCTTTCTTT. Protein: CASSRKGIGNTEAFF.

V gene TRBV13 combines with J gene TRBJ2-7; 11 nucleotides agree with TRBD2. This CDR3 is built from 15 residues. Trimming at V came to 3 bases and at J to 5 bases, leaving 6 bases not matched to a gene. Germline CDR1 and CDR2: PRHDT and FYEKMQ (reference sequence). The CDR3 reads CASSFLAGGMDEQYF. In nucleotides, the CDR3 is TGTGCCAGCAGCTTCCTAGCGGGGGGTATGGACGAGCAGTACTTC. Using reference TRBV13 and TRBJ2-7 for the parts outside the CDR3, the full variable domain is AAGVIQSPRHLIKEKRETATLKCYPIPRHDTVYWYQQGPGQDPQFLISFYEKMQSDKGSIPDRFSAQQFSDYHSELNMSSLELGDSALYFCASSFLAGGMDEQYFGPGTRLTVT.

The count of this clonotype is one. The germline gene is not matched at one end of the junction; a read error may be the cause. CDR3 amino acids: CASSRGPLTGANVLTF. CDR3 nucleotide sequence: TGCGCCAGCAGCAGGGGCCCTCTGACTGGGGCCAACGTCCTGACTTTC. The rearrangement joins TRBV7-4 to TRBJ2-6; TRBD1 is a possible D gene (6 bases). The germline CDR1 and CDR2 sequences are SGHVT and SQSDAQ. This CDR3 is built from 16 residues.

The chain carries TRBV2 and TRBJ2-5; D may correspond to TRBD1 or TRBD2 (5 bases each). V dropped 8 bases and J dropped 4 bases, with 14 bases sitting between them. From germline, CDR1 is SNHLY and CDR2 FYNNEI. This CDR3 is 13 amino acids long. CDR3 loop: CASGGMVGETQYF. CDR3 nucleotide sequence: TGTGCCAGCGGGGGTATGGTGGGAGAGACCCAGTACTTC.

The rearrangement uses TRBV29-1 and TRBJ1-2; TRBD1 aligns across 8 bases. The length of the CDR3 is 12 residues. Germline V gene lookup returns CDR1 SQVTM and CDR2 ANQGSEA. The trim removed 5 bases at V and 6 bases at J, leaving 5 bases unmatched. In nucleotides, the CDR3 is TGCAGCGTTCCTACAGGGGGAGATGGCTACACCTTC. It specifies CSVPTGGDGYTF.

V usage is TRBV10-3 and J usage is TRBJ2-7, with 8 bases that match TRBD1. Trimming cost V 0 bases and J 3 bases; bases outside gene matches: 7. CDR3 length: 16 amino acids. Germline V lookup: CDR1 ENHRY, CDR2 SYGVKD. The CDR3 reads CAISESGQVGVYEQYF. As DNA, the CDR3 is TGTGCCATCAGTGAGTCGGGACAGGTTGGGGTCTACGAGCAGTACTTC.

There are many counts of this clonotype. This rearrangement joins TRBV6-1 to TRBJ1-5; D may be TRBD1 (6 bases). V lost 7 bases and J lost 7, with 17 bases in between. CDR1 is MNHNS, CDR2 SASEGT, per germline. The CDR3 totals 14 residues. The CDR3 region has the DNA TGTGCCAGCACCGGGGGGCAGGGACAACAGCCCCAGCATTTT. Protein: CASTGGQGQQPQHF.

The CDR3 DNA reads TGTGCCAGCAGCTTATTCGGGGGCTTAAATGAGCAGTTCTTC. Encoded protein: CASSLFGGLNEQFF. The J gene is TRBJ2-7, the V gene TRBV7-2, with D possibly called TRBD1 or TRBD2 (6 bases each). The J call may be mistaken, given a closer DNA end match to TRBJ2-1. The CDR3 extends over 14 amino acids. Germline CDR1 and CDR2: SGHTA and FQGNSA.

Note on this clonotype: A clone one base away is much larger, so this may be a read error. This chain links TRBV20-1 with TRBJ1-5, with D uncertain. V was trimmed by 1 base and J by 10 bases, leaving 14 bases between them. CDR1 is DFQATT, CDR2 SNEGSKA, per germline (reference sequence). The CDR3 is 13 residues long. The CDR3: CSARGGGERPQHF. The CDR3, as DNA: TGCAGTGCTAGAGGAGGAGGAGAGCGACCCCAGCATTTT.

A single count supports this clonotype. The junction differs from germline at one of its ends, possibly a read error. The chain is built from TRBV10-2 and TRBJ2-7, with 7 bases aligning to TRBD2. CDR1 is WSHSY and CDR2 is SAAADI in the germline V gene. The CDR3 is 14 amino acids. CDR3 sequence: CASSEAGPPYEQYF. The CDR3 DNA sequence: TGTGCCAGCAGTGAAGCGGGGCCGCCTTACGAGCAGTACTTC.

This chain joins TRBV4-3 and TRBJ1-1, with D unresolved. Germline V lookup: CDR1 LGHNA, CDR2 YSLEER. The ends were cut back, 0 bases at V and 0 bases at J, with 11 bases in the middle. The CDR3 loop spans 16 amino acids. In nucleotides, the CDR3 is TGCGCCAGCAGCCAAGATCGGAGCAAACTGAACACTGAAGCTTTCTTT. Translated, it gives CASSQDRSKLNTEAFF.

V is TRBV2 and J is TRBJ2-7; 10 bases agree with TRBD2. Germline V gene lookup returns CDR1 SNHLY and CDR2 FYNNEI. The CDR3 has 13 amino acids. After removal of 8 bases from V and 6 bases from J, the junction contained 7 bases not matched to a gene. The DNA for the CDR3 is TGTGCCAGCGAGCGGGAGGGGGACTGCGAGCAGTACTTC. It codes for CASEREGDCEQYF.

V gene TRBV20-1 combines with J gene TRBJ2-7, with a weak D call TRBD1 (6 bases). The CDR3 is 13 amino acids. V lost 5 bases to trimming and J lost 2 bases, with 13 bases between them. Germline V gene sequence: CDR1 DFQATT, CDR2 SNEGSKA (reference sequence). The CDR3 DNA reads TGCAGTGCTGGCGACAGGTACCCCTACGAGCAGTACTTC. This codes for CSAGDRYPYEQYF.

This clonotype was seen more than once but under ten times. Mismatch with germline at one junction end may stem from a read error. The chain links TRBV5-1 to TRBJ1-1; TRBD1 matches 8 bases. CDR1 and CDR2 from the germline V gene are SGHRS and YFSETQ. The CDR3 runs 14 residues. CDR3 in DNA: TGCGCCAGCAGCCCGGGACAGGATGGCACTGAAGCCTTCTTT. This gives the protein CASSPGQDGTEAFF.

This clonotype was observed at least ten times. The chain carries TRBV19 and TRBJ2-6; D remains unclear. This CDR3 has 17 amino acids. Trimming left V 3 bases short and J 0 bases short, with 12 bases between. From germline, CDR1 is LNHDA and CDR2 SQIVND (reference sequence). This chain's CDR3 is CASSIYGRFSGANVLTF. The CDR3 bases are TGTGCCAGTAGTATCTATGGCAGGTTCTCTGGGGCCAACGTCCTGACTTTC.

This clonotype was counted only a few times. V is TRBV29-1 and J is TRBJ1-2; TRBD1 matches at 9 bases. CDR3 length: 12 amino acids. V dropped 5 bases and J dropped 3; count of bases not matched to a gene: 1. Germline assignment: CDR1 SQVTM and CDR2 ANQGSEA. The CDR3 region has the DNA TGCAGCGTTACAGGGGGCGACTATGGCTACACCTTC. Amino acids: CSVTGGDYGYTF.